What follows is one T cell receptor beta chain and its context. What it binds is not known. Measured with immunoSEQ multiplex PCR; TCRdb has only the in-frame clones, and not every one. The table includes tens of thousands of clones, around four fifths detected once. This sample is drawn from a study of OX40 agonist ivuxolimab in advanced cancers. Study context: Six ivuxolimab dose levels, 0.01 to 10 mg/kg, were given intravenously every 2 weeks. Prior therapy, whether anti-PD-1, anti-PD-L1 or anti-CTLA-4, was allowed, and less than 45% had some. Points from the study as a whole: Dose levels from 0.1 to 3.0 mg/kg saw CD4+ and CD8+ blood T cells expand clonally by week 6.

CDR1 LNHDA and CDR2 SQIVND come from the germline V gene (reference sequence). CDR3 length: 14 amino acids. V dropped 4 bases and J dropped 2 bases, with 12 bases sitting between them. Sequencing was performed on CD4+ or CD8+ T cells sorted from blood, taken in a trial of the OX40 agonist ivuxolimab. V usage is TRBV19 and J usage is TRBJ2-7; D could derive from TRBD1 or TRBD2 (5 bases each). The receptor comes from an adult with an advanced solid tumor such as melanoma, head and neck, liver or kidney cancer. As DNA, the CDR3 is TGTGCCAGTAGTAGTAACGGGGCCCCCTACGAGCAGTACTTC. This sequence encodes CASSSNGAPYEQYF.